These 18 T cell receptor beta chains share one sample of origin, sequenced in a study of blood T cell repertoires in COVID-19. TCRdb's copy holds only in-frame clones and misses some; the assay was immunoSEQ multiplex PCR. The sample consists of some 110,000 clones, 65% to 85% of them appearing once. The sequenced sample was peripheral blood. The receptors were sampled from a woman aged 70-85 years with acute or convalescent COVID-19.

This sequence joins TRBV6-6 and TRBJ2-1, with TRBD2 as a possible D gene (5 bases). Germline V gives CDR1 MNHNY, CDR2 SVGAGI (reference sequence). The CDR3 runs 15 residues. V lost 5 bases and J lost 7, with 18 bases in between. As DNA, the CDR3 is TGTGCCAGCAGTACTACGGGAATCCGAAGGAATGAGCAGTTCTTC. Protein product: CASSTTGIRRNEQFF.

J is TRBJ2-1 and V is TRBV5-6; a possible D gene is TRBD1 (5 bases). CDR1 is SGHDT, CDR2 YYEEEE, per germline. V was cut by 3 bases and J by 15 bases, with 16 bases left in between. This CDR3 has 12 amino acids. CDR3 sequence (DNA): TGTGCCAGCAGCTCAACAGGACCAAGTATGTTCTTC. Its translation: CASSSTGPSMFF.

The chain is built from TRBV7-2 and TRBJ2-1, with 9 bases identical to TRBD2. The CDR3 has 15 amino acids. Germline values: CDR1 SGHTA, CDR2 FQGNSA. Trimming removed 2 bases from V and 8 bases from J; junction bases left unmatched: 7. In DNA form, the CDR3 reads TGTGCCAGCAGCTTAAGGGCGGGGGGGCCTCATGAGCAGTTCTTC. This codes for CASSLRAGGPHEQFF.

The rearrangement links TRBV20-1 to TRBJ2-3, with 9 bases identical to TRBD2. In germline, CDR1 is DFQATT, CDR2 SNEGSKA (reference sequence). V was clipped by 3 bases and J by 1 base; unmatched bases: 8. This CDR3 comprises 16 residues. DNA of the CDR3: TGCAGTGCTAGTCAGGCGGGAGGGATGGGCACAGATACGCAGTATTTT. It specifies CSASQAGGMGTDTQYF.

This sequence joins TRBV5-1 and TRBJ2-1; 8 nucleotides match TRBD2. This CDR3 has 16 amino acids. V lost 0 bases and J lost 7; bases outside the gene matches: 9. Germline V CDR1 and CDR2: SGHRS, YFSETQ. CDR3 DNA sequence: TGCGCCAGCAGCTTGGCCCCGGGGGGGATCCCTAATGAGCAGTTCTTC. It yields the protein CASSLAPGGIPNEQFF. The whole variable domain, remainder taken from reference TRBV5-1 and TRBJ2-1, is KAGVTQTPRYLIKTRGQQVTLSCSPISGHRSVSWYQQTPGQGLQFLFEYFSETQRNKGNFPGRFSGRQFSNSRSEMNVSTLELGDSALYLCASSLAPGGIPNEQFFGPGTRLTVL.

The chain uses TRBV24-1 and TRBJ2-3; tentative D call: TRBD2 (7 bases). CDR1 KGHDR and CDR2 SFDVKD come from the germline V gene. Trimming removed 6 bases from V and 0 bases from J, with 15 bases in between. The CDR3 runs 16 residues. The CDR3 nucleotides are TGTGCCACCAGTAATCCGGGGGGCCTCAGCACAGATACGCAGTATTTT. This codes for CATSNPGGLSTDTQYF.

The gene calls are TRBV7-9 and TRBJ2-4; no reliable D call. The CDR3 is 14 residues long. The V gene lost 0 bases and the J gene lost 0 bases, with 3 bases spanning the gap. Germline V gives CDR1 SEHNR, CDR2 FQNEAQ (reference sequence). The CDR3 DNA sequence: TGTGCCAGCAGCTTAGCCATAGCCAAAAACATTCAGTACTTC. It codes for CASSLAIAKNIQYF. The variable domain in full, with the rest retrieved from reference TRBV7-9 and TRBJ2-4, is DTGVSQNPRHKITKRGQNVTFRCDPISEHNRLYWYRQTLGQGPEFLTYFQNEAQLEKSRLLSDRFSAERPKGSFSTLEIQRTEQGDSAMYLCASSLAIAKNIQYFGAGTRLSVL.

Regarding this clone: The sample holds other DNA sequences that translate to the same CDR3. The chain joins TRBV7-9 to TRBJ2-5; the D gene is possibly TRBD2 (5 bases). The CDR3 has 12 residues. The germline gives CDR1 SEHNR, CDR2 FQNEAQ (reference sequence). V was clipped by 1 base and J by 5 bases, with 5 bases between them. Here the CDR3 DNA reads TGTGCCAGCAGCTTAGGGGAGGAGACCCAGTACTTC. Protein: CASSLGEETQYF.

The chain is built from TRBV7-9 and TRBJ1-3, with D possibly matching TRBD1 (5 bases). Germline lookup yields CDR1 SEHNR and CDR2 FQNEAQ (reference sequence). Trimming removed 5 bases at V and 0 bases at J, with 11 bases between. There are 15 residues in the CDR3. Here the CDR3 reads CASSQTASSGNTIYF. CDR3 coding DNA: TGTGCCAGCAGCCAGACAGCCAGCTCTGGAAACACCATATATTTT.

Here the CDR3 reads CASSIRTGWGYTF. CDR3 DNA sequence: TGTGCCAGCAGTATACGAACAGGGTGGGGCTACACCTTC. The chain uses TRBV27 and TRBJ1-2, with D maybe TRBD1 (6 bases). The CDR3 has 13 residues. The V end lost 5 bases, the J end lost 8 bases, and 15 bases lay between the germline ends. Germline V lookup: CDR1 MNHEY, CDR2 SMNVEV (reference sequence).

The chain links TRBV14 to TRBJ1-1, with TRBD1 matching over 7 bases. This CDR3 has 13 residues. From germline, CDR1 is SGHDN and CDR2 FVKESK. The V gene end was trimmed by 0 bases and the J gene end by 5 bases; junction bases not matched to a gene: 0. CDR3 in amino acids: CASSQDRGTEAFF. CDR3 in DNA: TGTGCCAGCAGCCAAGACAGGGGGACTGAAGCTTTCTTT.

The CDR3 region is CASRSQGRNEKLFF. CDR3 nucleotide sequence: TGTGCCAGCAGGTCACAGGGGAGGAATGAAAAACTGTTTTTT. The genes are TRBV27 and TRBJ1-4; 7 bases match TRBD1. From germline, CDR1 is MNHEY and CDR2 SMNVEV (reference sequence). The trim removed 6 bases at V and 5 bases at J, leaving 6 bases unmatched. The CDR3 runs 14 residues.

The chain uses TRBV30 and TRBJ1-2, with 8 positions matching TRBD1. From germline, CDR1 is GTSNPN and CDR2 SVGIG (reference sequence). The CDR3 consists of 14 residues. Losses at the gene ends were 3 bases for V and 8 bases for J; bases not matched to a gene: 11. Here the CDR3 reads CAWRSPGQGVGYTF. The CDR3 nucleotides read TGTGCCTGGAGATCCCCCGGACAGGGTGTCGGCTACACCTTC. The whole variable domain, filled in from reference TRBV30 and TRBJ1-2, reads SQTIHQWPATLVQPVGSPLSLECTVEGTSNPNLYWYRQAAGRGLQLLFYSVGIGQISSEVPQNLSASRPQDRQFILSSKKLLLSDSGFYLCAWRSPGQGVGYTFGSGTRLTVV.

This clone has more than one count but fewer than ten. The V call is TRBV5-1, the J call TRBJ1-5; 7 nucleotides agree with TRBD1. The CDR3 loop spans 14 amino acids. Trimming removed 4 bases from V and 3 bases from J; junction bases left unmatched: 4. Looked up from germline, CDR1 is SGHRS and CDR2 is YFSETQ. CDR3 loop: CASSEGAPNQPQHF. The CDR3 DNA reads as TGCGCCAGCAGCGAGGGGGCTCCCAATCAGCCCCAGCATTTT.

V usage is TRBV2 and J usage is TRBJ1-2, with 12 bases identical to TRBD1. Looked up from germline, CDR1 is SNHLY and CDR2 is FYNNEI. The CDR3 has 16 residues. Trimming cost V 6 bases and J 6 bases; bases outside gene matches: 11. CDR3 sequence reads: CASRNLGTGGKDGYTF. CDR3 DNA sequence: TGTGCCAGCAGAAACTTAGGGACAGGGGGCAAGGATGGCTACACCTTC.

CDR3 protein: CASSSRGDIQYF. In DNA form, the CDR3 reads TGTGCCAGCAGCTCCAGGGGTGACATTCAGTACTTC. The chain combines TRBV7-2 with TRBJ2-4; the D gene is possibly TRBD1 (6 bases). V lost 4 bases and J 8 bases, leaving 9 bases between the germline ends. The CDR3 extends over 12 amino acids. Germline assignment: CDR1 SGHTA and CDR2 FQGNSA.

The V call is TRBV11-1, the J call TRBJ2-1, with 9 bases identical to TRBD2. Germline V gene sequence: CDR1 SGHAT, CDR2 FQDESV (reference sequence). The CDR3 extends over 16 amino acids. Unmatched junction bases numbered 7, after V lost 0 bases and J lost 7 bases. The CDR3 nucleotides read TGTGCCAGCAGCTTAGCGGTTGCGGGGGGGCAAAATGAGCAGTTCTTC. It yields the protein CASSLAVAGGQNEQFF.

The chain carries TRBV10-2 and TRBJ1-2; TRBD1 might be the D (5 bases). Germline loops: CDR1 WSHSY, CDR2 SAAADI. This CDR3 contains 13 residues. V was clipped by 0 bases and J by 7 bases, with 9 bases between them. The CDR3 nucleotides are TGCGCCAGCAGTGAGTCGCAGGGTGGTGGCTACACCTTC. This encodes CASSESQGGGYTF.